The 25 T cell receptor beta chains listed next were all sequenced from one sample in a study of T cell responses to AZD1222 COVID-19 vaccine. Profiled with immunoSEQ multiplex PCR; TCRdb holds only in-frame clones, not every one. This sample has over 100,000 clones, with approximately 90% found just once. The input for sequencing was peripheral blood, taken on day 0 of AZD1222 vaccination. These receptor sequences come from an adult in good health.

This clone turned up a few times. The CDR3 nucleotides read TGCGCCAGCAGCTTGGTGTCGGGTAAGACTGAAGCTTTCTTT. Its protein product is CASSLVSGKTEAFF. The rearrangement joins TRBV5-1 to TRBJ1-1; no clear D gene. CDR3 size: 14 residues. The V end lost 0 bases, the J end lost 5 bases, and 11 bases lay between the germline ends. Looked up from germline, CDR1 is SGHRS and CDR2 is YFSETQ.

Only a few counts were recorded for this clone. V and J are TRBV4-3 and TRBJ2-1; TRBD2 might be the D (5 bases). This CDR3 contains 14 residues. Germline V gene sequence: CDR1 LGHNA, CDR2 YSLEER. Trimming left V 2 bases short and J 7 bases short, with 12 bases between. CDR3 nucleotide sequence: TGCGCCAGCAGCCAAAGAGGGTCACGTAATGAGCAGTTCTTC. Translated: CASSQRGSRNEQFF.

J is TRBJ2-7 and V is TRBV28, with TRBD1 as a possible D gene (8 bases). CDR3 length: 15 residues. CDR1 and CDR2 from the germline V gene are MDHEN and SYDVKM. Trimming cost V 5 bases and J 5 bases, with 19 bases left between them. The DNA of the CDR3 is TGTGCCAGCAGTCCGTACACAGGGGGGGTCGACGAGCAGTACTTC. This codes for CASSPYTGGVDEQYF.

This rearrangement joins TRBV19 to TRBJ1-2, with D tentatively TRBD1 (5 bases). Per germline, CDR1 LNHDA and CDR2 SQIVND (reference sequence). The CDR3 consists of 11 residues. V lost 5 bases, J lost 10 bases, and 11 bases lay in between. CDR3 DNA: TGTGCCAGTAGTGACACGGGGGTCTACACCTTC. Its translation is CASSDTGVYTF.

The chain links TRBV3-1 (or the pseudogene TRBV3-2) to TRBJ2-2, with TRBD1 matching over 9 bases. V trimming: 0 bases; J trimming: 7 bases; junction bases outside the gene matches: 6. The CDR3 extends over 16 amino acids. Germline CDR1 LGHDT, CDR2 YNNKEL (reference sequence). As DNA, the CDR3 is TGTGCCAGCAGCCAAGACAACAGGGGGCCGCACGGGGAGCTGTTTTTT. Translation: CASSQDNRGPHGELFF.

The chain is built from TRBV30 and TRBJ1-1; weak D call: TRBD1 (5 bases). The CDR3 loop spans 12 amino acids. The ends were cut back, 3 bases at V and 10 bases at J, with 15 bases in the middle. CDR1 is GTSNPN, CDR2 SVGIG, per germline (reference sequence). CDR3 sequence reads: CAWSPPGQVAFF. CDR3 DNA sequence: TGTGCCTGGAGCCCACCAGGGCAAGTAGCTTTCTTT.

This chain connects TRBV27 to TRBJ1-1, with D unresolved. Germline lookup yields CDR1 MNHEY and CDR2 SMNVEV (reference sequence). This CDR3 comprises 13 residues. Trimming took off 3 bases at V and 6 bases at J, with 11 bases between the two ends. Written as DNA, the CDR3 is TGTGCCAGCAGTTTTAGTGGGGTTCCTGAAGCTTTCTTT. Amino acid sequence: CASSFSGVPEAFF.

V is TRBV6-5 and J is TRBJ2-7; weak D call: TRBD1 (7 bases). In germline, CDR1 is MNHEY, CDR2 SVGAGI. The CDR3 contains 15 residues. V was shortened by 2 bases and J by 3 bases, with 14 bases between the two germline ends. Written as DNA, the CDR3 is TGTGCCAGCAGTTACAGGGATCAGGGGGGCTACGAGCAGTACTTC. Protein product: CASSYRDQGGYEQYF.

CDR3 nucleotide sequence: TGTGCCACTCGAGACATGCCCTATGGCTACACCTTC. This encodes CATRDMPYGYTF. V is TRBV27 and J is TRBJ1-2; no clear D gene. V gave up 10 bases and J gave up 4 bases, with 13 bases separating them. The CDR3 length is 12 residues. In germline, CDR1 is MNHEY, CDR2 SMNVEV (reference sequence).

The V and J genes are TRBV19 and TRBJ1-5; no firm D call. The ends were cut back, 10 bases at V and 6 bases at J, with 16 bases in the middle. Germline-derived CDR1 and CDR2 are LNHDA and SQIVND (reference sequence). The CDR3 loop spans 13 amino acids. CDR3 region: CATEPAWGQPQHF. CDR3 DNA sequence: TGTGCCACCGAACCCGCCTGGGGTCAGCCCCAGCATTTT.

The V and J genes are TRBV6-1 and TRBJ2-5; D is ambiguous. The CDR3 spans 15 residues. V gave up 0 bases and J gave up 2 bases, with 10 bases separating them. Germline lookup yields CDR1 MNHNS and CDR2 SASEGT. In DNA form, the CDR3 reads TGTGCCAGCAGTGAAGCGGTAGGCAGTCAAGAGACCCAGTACTTC. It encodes CASSEAVGSQETQYF.

The CDR3, as DNA: TGTGCCAGCAGGTCGACCGGGACACACCAAGAGACCCAGTACTTC. Translating it yields CASRSTGTHQETQYF. This chain joins TRBV7-9 and TRBJ2-5, with D maybe TRBD1 (6 bases). Germline lookup yields CDR1 SEHNR and CDR2 FQNEAQ (reference sequence). Trimming shortened V by 6 bases and J by 0 bases, and 14 bases separated the two germline ends. The CDR3 length is 15 residues.

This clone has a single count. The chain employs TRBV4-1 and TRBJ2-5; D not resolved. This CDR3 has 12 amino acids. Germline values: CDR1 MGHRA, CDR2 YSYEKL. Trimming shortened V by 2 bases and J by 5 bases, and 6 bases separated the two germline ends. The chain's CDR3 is CASSQSWETQYF. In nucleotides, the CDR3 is TGCGCCAGCAGCCAAAGTTGGGAGACCCAGTACTTC.

The CDR3 loop is CATTGGVTEAFF. Here the CDR3 DNA reads TGTGCCACTACCGGGGGGGTCACTGAAGCTTTCTTT. The chain links TRBV28 to TRBJ1-1; D possibly corresponds to TRBD1 (5 bases). Germline loops: CDR1 MDHEN, CDR2 SYDVKM. V lost 10 bases, J lost 4 bases, and 13 bases lay in between. The CDR3 is 12 residues long.

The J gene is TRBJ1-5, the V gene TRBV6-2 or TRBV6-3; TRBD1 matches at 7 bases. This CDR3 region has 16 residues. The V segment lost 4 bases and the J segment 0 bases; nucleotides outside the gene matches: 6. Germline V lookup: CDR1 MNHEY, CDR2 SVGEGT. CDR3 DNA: TGTGCCAGCAGTTTGGCCGGGACAGCTAGCAATCAGCCCCAGCATTTT. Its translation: CASSLAGTASNQPQHF.

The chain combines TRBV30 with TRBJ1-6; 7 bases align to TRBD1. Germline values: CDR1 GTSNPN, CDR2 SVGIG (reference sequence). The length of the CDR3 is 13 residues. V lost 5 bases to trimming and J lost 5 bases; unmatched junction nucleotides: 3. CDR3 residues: CAWETGNNSPLHF. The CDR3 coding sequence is TGTGCCTGGGAGACAGGGAATAATTCACCCCTCCACTTT.

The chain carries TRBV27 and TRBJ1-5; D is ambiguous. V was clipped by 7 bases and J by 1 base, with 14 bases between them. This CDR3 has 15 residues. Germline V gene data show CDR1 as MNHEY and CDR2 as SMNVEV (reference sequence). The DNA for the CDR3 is TGTGCCAGCAACCCCGGGGTGCGGAGCAATCAGCCCCAGCATTTT. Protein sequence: CASNPGVRSNQPQHF.

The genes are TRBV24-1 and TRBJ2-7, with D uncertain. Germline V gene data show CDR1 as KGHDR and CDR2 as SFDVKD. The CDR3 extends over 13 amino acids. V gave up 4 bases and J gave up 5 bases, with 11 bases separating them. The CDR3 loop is CATSDPPHDEQYF. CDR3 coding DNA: TGTGCCACCAGTGACCCACCTCACGACGAGCAGTACTTC.

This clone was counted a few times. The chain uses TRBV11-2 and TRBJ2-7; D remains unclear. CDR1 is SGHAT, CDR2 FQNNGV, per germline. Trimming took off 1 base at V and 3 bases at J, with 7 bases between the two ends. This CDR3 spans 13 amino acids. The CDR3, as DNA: TGTGCCAGCAGCTTAGTCCAAGGCTACGAGCAGTACTTC. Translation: CASSLVQGYEQYF.

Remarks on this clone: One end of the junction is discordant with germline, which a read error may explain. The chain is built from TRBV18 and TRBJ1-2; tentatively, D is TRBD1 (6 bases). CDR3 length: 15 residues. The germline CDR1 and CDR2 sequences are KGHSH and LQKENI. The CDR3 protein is CASSPQPGTSFGYTF. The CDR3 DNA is TGTGCCAGCTCGCCACAACCCGGGACATCGTTCGGCTACACCTTC.

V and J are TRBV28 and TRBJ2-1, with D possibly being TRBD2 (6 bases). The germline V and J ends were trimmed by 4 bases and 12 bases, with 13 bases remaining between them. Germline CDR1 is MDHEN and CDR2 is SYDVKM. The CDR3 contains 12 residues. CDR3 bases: TGTGCCAGCAGTTGGTTCGGGGGTGTGCAGTTCTTC. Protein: CASSWFGGVQFF.

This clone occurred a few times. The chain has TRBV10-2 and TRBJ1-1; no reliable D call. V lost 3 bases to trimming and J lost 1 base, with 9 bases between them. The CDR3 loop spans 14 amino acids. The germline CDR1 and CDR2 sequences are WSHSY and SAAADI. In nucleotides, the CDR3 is TGCGCCAGCAGTGATGGCGGCGGGAACACTGAAGCTTTCTTT. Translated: CASSDGGGNTEAFF.

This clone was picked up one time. DNA of the CDR3: TGTGCCAGCAGCCAAGATCGACGCCAGCCCCAGCATTTT. Encoded protein: CASSQDRRQPQHF. This chain links TRBV3-1 (or the pseudogene TRBV3-2) with TRBJ1-5; D uncertain. Per germline, CDR1 LGHDT and CDR2 YNNKEL (reference sequence). The CDR3 sequence is 13 residues long. Trimming shortened V by 0 bases and J by 7 bases, and 7 bases separated the two germline ends.

The CDR3, as DNA: TGTGCCAGCACCAAGGAAAGGCACACCGGGGCCAACGTCCTGACTTTC. Encoded protein: CASTKERHTGANVLTF. The chain employs TRBV9 and TRBJ2-6; D is undetermined. Germline V gene sequence: CDR1 SGDLS, CDR2 YYNGEE. Trimming cost V 6 bases and J 4 bases, with 17 bases left between them. This CDR3 spans 16 amino acids.

Here the CDR3 reads CASSPSSSGNTIYF. As DNA, the CDR3 is TGCGCCAGCAGCCCAAGTAGCTCTGGAAACACCATATATTTT. The chain couples TRBV5-1 to TRBJ1-3, with D hard to call. CDR1 SGHRS and CDR2 YFSETQ come from the germline V gene. The CDR3 totals 14 residues. Trimming took off 4 bases at V and 0 bases at J, with 8 bases between the two ends.